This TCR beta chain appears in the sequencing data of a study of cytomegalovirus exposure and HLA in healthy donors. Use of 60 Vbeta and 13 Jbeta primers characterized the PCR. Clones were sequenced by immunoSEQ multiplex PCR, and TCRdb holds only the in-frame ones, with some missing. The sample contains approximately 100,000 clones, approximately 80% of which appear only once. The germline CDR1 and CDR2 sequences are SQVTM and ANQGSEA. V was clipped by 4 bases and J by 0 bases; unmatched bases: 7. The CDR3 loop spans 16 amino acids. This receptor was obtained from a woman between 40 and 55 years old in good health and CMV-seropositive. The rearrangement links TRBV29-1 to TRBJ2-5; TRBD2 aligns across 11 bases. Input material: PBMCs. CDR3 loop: CSVGPPSGGHQETQYF. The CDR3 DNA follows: TGCAGCGTTGGACCCCCTAGCGGGGGGCACCAAGAGACCCAGTACTTC.